The rows below give T cell receptor beta chains drawn from one sample of a study of T cell responses to AZD1222 COVID-19 vaccine. This table comes from immunoSEQ multiplex PCR, and its TCRdb copy is limited to in-frame clones, with some not included. The data contain approximately 89,000 clones, around 90% of them singletons. The sample in question was peripheral blood, obtained on day 0 of MenACWY control vaccination. The source of these receptors is an adult in good health. The CDR3 runs from the conserved cysteine through the conserved F or W. The order of the fields is V gene, clone size, D gene, CDR3 length, J gene, CDR3 DNA, CDR3 protein. The D gene is left open where the match is weak. Not every row has a clone size; where given, it reads once, few, many or a size class.

TRBV24-1,NA,TRBD2,16,TRBJ2-1,TGTGCCACCAGTGATCTTACTAGCGGGAGACCGGATGAGCAGTTCTTC,CATSDLTSGRPDEQFF
TRBV30,NA,NA,11,TRBJ1-4,TGTGCCTGGAGTGCAGACCGGAAACTGTTTTTT,CAWSADRKLFF
TRBV6-1,once,NA,14,TRBJ1-2,TGTGCCAGCAGTGAAAACACCGGAGTATATGGCTACACCTTC,CASSENTGVYGYTF
TRBV30,NA,NA,13,TRBJ2-6,TGTGCCTGGAGCCCGGTGGGGGCCAACGTCCTGACTTTC,CAWSPVGANVLTF
TRBV7-2,NA,NA,12,TRBJ1-1,TGTGCCAGCAGCCACGGCGGCACTGAAGCTTTCTTT,CASSHGGTEAFF
TRBV5-1,NA,NA,13,TRBJ1-2,TGCGCCAGCAGCTCCGGGGGGAACTATGGCTACACCTTC,CASSSGGNYGYTF
TRBV27,NA,TRBD2,20,TRBJ2-1,TGTGCCAGCAGTTTGAATATCCGACTAGCGGGAGGGAGCCCCTACAATGAGCAGTTCTTC,CASSLNIRLAGGSPYNEQFF
TRBV12-3/TRBV12-4,once,NA,13,TRBJ1-1,TGTGCCAGCAGTGGGGGTCTGACGGCTGAAGCTTTCTTT,CASSGGLTAEAFF
TRBV24-1,NA,NA,12,TRBJ2-5,TGTGCCACCAGTGACAGAGGCGGGACCCAGTACTTC,CATSDRGGTQYF
TRBV11-2,NA,NA,13,TRBJ2-1,TGTGCCAGCAGGTGGGGGCAGGGCAATGAGCAGTTCTTC,CASRWGQGNEQFF
TRBV6-5,once,NA,15,TRBJ2-3,TGTGCCAGCAGCCGGGACCCATCGGGCACAGATACGCAGTATTTT,CASSRDPSGTDTQYF
TRBV7-8,NA,NA,15,TRBJ1-1,TGTGCCAGCAGCTTACGTTCGAGGGTAAGAACTGAAGCTTTCTTT,CASSLRSRVRTEAFF
TRBV4-2,NA,TRBD2,16,TRBJ2-7,TGTGCCAGCAGCCAAACCCGACTAGCGGGTGCATACGAGCAGTACTTC,CASSQTRLAGAYEQYF
TRBV18,NA,TRBD1,14,TRBJ2-7,TGTGCCAGCTCAACCGCCGGGACAGATTACGAGCAGTACTTC,CASSTAGTDYEQYF
TRBV7-2,NA,NA,14,TRBJ1-1,TGTGCCAGCAGCTTATACGAGGGGAACACTGAAGCTTTCTTT,CASSLYEGNTEAFF
TRBV6-2/TRBV6-3,NA,TRBD2,18,TRBJ2-1,TGTGCCAGCAGTTACGCCCGGGGGGTGGCCCCGGCGTACAATGAGCAGTTCTTC,CASSYARGVAPAYNEQFF
TRBV19,NA,TRBD1,17,TRBJ2-1,TGTGCCAGTAGTGCGGGACAGGTATGGGAGTACCCCAATGAGCAGTTCTTC,CASSAGQVWEYPNEQFF
TRBV2,once,NA,18,TRBJ2-6,TGTGCCAGCAGCTACTCACAATCCGGGACGGCTGGGGCCAACGTCCTGACTTTC,CASSYSQSGTAGANVLTF
TRBV28,NA,TRBD1,15,TRBJ2-1,TGTGCCAGTTTACCCAGGACAGGGTTCTACAATGAGCAGTTCTTC,CASLPRTGFYNEQFF
TRBV4-2,NA,NA,14,TRBJ1-1,TGTGCCAGCAGCCAATACAGGGAGAACACTGAAGCTTTCTTT,CASSQYRENTEAFF
TRBV5-1,NA,TRBD1,14,TRBJ1-2,TGCGCCAGCAGCGGGGGGACAGGACAATATGGCTACACCTTC,CASSGGTGQYGYTF
TRBV28,NA,TRBD2,16,TRBJ2-7,TGTGCCAGCAGTCCGATTTTAGCGGGAGTCTCCTACGAGCAGTACTTC,CASSPILAGVSYEQYF
TRBV7-6,NA,TRBD2,13,TRBJ2-5,TGTGCCAGCAGCTTAGAGGGAGGGGAGACCCAGTACTTC,CASSLEGGETQYF
TRBV2,NA,TRBD1,17,TRBJ1-2,TGTGCCAGCAGTGACGAATTGGGACAGGGTCCTAACTATGGCTACACCTTC,CASSDELGQGPNYGYTF
TRBV30,NA,TRBD2,13,TRBJ2-3,TGTGCCTGGAAGGGAGGGGGCACAGATACGCAGTATTTT,CAWKGGGTDTQYF
TRBV4-1,NA,TRBD2,14,TRBJ2-5,TGCGCCAGCAGCCAGAGGGAGGGCGGAGAGACCCAGTACTTC,CASSQREGGETQYF
TRBV25-1,NA,NA,15,TRBJ1-5,TGTGCCAGTTTAAGTGAAAACAGGGAGTATCAGCCCCAGCATTTT,CASLSENREYQPQHF
TRBV6-5,NA,NA,14,TRBJ1-3,TGTGCCAGCAGCAGAGGGGACTCCGGAAACACCATATATTTT,CASSRGDSGNTIYF
TRBV10-2,NA,TRBD2,16,TRBJ2-7,TGCGCCAGCAGTGACATGGGACTAGCCATCTCCTACGAGCAGTACTTC,CASSDMGLAISYEQYF
TRBV4-1,NA,NA,15,TRBJ2-6,TGCGCCAGCAGCCCGGAGGGGCCTGGGGCCAACGTCCTGACTTTC,CASSPEGPGANVLTF
TRBV10-3,NA,NA,13,TRBJ1-1,TGTGCCATCAGTGTCCCAGGGAGCACTGAAGCTTTCTTT,CAISVPGSTEAFF
TRBV6-2/TRBV6-3,NA,NA,15,TRBJ1-5,TGTGCCAGCAGTTACCTGCACGCGGGCAATCAGCCCCAGCATTTT,CASSYLHAGNQPQHF
TRBV19,NA,NA,13,TRBJ1-2,TGTGCCAGTAGTACCGCTCCCAATTCAGGGAGCACCTTC,CASSTAPNSGSTF
TRBV7-2,NA,TRBD2,14,TRBJ2-2,TGTGCCAGCGGGCGGGGGGTGAACACCGGGGAGCTGTTTTTT,CASGRGVNTGELFF
TRBV5-1,NA,NA,14,TRBJ2-2,TGCGCCAGCAGCTTGGAAGCGAGAACCGGGGAGCTGTTTTTT,CASSLEARTGELFF
TRBV29-1,NA,NA,11,TRBJ2-1,TGCAGCGTTGATTCCGACAATGAGCAGTTCTTC,CSVDSDNEQFF
TRBV29-1,NA,TRBD1,13,TRBJ1-1,TGCAGCGTTGACCTCCGGGACAGGGGCCCCGCAACCTTT,CSVDLRDRGPATF
TRBV7-2,NA,NA,17,TRBJ1-6,TGTGCCAGCGCTAAGTACAGGGAGCCTAGGGGAAATTCACCCCTCCACTTT,CASAKYREPRGNSPLHF
TRBV6-5,NA,NA,15,TRBJ1-6,TGTGCCAGCAGGATAACGACAGATCCCGTTTCACCCCTCCACTTT,CASRITTDPVSPLHF
TRBV19,NA,TRBD1,14,TRBJ1-1,TGTGCCAGCGGGACAGGGTCTCAGCACACTGAAGCTTTCTTT,CASGTGSQHTEAFF
TRBV2,NA,TRBD2,15,TRBJ2-1,TGTGCCAGCAGTGCACTAGCGGGAGAAAGAAGTGAGCAGTTCTTC,CASSALAGERSEQFF
TRBV5-1,NA,TRBD1,13,TRBJ2-1,TGCGCCAGCAGCGACCGGGACAGGGACGAACCGTTCTTC,CASSDRDRDEPFF